The entry that follows covers one TCR beta chain sequence. Its antigen is currently unknown. These data come from a study of CD8+ T cells in alopecia areata. Whole-study findings and limits: When scalp samples are sequenced, resident alphabeta T cells of normal skin are also captured.

Collection of lesional scalp punch biopsies and peripheral blood was performed in alopecia areata patients. Germline V gives CDR1 SGHTA, CDR2 FQGNSA. The CDR3 has 15 residues. RNA extraction was followed by reverse transcription into cDNA, which acted as the sequencing template. Sequencing used immunoSEQ multiplex PCR; TCRdb keeps in-frame clones, though not all of them. This sample yields roughly 20,000 clones, of which around three fifths are seen a single time; less than 7% belongs to the top ten. This specimen consisted of skin, obtained at week 0. The gene calls are TRBV7-2 and TRBJ2-7; 10 bases line up with TRBD2. This clonotype originated in a human donor with alopecia areata. CDR3 amino acids: CVNSPLAGVSYEQYF. CDR3 coding DNA: TGTGTCAACAGCCCTCTAGCGGGGGTCTCCTACGAGCAGTACTTC.